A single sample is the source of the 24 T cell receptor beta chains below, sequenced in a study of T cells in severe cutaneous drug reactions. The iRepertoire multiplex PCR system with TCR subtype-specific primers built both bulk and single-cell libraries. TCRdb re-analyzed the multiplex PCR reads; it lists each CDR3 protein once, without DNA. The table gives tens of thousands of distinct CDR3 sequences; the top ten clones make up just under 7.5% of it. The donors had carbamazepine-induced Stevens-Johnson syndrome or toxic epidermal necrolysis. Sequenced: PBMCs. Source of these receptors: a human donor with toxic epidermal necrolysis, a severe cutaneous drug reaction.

CDR3 protein: CASTYGGTEAFF. This chain connects TRBV19 to TRBJ1-1; TCRdb names TRBD1, which stays unverified in the absence of DNA. The CDR3 has 12 amino acids. Germline V gene data show CDR1 as LNHDA and CDR2 as SQIVND (reference sequence).

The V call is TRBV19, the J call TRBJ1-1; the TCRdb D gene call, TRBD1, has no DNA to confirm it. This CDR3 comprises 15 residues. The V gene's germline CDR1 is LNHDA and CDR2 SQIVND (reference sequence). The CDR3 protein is CASSPRAPRNTEAFF.

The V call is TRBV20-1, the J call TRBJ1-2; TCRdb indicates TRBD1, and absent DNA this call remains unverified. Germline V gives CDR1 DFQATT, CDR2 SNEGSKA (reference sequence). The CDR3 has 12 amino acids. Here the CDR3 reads CSAAQGNYGYTF.

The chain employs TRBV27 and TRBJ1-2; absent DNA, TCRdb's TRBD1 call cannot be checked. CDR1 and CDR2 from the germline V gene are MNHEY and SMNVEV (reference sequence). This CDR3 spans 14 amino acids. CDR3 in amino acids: CASSLSARGYGYTF.

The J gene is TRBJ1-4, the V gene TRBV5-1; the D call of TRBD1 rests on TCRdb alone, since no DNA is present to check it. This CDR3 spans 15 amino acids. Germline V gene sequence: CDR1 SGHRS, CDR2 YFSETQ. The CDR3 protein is CASSLEGPRNEKLFF.

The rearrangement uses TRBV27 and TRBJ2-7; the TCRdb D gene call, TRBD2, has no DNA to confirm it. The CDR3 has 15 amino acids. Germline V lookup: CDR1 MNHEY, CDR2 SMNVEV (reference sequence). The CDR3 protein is CASTTQLAGAYEQYF.

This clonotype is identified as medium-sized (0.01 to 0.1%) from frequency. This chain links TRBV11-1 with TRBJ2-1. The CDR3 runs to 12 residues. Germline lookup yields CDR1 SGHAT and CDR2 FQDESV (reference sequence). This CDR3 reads CASSLVGDEQFF.

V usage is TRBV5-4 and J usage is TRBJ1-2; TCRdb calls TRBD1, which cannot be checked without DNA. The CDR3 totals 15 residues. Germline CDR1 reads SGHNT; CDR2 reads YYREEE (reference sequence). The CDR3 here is CASSFLTGENYGYTF.

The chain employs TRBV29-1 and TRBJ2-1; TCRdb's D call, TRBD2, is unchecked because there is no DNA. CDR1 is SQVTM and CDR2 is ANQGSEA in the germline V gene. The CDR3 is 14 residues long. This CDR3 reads CSVEWLAGGYEQFF.

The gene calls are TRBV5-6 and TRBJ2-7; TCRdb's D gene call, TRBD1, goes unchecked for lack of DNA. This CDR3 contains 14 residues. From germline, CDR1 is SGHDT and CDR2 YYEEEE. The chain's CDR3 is CASSFRTGTYEQYF.

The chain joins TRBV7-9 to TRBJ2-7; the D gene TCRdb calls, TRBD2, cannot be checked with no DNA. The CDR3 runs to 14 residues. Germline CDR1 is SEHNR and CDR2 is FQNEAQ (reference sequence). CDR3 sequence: CASSPLPLGNEQYF. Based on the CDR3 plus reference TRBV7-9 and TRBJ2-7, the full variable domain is DTGVSQNPRHKITKRGQNVTFRCDPISEHNRLYWYRQTLGQGPEFLTYFQNEAQLEKSRLLSDRFSAERPKGSFSTLEIQRTEQGDSAMYLCASSPLPLGNEQYFGPGTRLTVT.

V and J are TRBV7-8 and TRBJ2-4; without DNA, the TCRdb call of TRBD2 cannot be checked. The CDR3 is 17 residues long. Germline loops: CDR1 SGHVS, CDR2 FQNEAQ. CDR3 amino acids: CASSQPAGGPDKNIQYF.

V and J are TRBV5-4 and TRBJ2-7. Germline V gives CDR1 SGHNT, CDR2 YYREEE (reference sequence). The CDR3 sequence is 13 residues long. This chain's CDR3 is CASSLVTSHEQYF.

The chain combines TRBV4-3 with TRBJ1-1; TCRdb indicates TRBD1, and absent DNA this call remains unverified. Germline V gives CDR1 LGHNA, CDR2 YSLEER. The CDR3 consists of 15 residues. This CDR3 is CASSQGTGSNTEAFF.

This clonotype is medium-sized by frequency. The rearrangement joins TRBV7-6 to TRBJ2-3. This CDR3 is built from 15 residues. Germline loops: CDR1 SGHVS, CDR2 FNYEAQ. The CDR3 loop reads CASSRQIGTTDTQYF.

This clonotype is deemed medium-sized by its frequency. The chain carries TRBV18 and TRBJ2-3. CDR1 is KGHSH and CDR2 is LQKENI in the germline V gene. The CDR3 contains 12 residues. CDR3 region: CASSPRTDTQYF.

The CDR3 sequence is CASSLFPEATEAFF. The gene calls are TRBV5-1 and TRBJ1-1; TCRdb designates TRBD1, a call that cannot be tested without DNA. This CDR3 has 14 amino acids. From germline, CDR1 is SGHRS and CDR2 YFSETQ.

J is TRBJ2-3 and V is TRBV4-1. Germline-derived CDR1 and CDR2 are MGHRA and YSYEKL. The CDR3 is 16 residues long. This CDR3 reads CASSQGMSIPTDTQYF.

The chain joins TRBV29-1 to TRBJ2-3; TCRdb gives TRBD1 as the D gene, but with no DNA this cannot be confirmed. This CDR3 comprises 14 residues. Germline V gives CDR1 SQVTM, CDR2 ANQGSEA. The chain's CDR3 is CSVEVGTGTDTQYF.

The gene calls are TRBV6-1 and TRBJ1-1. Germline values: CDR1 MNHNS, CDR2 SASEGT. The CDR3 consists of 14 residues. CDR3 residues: CASTRYSSNTEAFF.

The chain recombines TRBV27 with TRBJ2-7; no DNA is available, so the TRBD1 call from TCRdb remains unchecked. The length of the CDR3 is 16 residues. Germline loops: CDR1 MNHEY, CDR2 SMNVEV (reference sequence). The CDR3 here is CASRKDSGPSSYEQYF.

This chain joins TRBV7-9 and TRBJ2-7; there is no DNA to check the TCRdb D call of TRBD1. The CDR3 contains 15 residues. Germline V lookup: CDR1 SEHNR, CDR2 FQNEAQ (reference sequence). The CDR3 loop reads CASSFRTGGWYEQYF.

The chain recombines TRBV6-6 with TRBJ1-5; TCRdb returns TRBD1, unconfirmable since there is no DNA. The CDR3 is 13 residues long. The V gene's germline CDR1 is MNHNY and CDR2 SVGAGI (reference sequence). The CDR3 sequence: CASSQGSNQPQHF.

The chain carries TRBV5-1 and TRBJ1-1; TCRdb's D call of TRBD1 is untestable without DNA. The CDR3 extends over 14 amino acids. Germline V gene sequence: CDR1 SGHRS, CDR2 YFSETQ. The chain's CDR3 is CASSWGDAFLGAFF.